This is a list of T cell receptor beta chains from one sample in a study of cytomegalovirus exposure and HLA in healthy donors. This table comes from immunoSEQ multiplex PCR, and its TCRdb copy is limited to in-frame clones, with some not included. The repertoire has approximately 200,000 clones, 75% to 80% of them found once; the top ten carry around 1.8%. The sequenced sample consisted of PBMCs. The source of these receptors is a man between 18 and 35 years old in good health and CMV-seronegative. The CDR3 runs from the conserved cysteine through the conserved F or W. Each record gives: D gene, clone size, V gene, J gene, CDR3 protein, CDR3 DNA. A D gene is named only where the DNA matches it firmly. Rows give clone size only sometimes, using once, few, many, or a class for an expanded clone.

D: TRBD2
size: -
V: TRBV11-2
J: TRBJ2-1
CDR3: CASSLDGEGYIEQFF
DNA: TGTGCCAGCAGCTTAGATGGGGAGGGGTACATTGAGCAGTTCTTC

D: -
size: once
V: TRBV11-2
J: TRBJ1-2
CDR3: CASSSENYGYTF
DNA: TGTGCCAGCAGTTCGGAGAACTATGGCTACACCTTC

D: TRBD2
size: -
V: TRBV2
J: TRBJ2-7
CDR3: CASSEGAGGPREQYF
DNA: TGTGCCAGCAGTGAAGGGGCGGGAGGGCCCCGCGAGCAGTACTTC

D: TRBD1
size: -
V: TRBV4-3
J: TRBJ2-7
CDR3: CASSPGTGIYEQYF
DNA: TGCGCCAGCAGCCCCGGGACAGGAATTTACGAGCAGTACTTC

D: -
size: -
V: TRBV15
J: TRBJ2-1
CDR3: CATSRPSATYNEQFF
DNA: TGTGCCACCAGCAGACCCAGCGCGACCTACAATGAGCAGTTCTTC

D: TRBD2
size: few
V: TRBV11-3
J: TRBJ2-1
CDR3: CASSLGGGGVRTLYNEQFF
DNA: TGTGCCAGCAGCTTAGGGGGCGGGGGGGTCCGTACCCTCTACAATGAGCAGTTCTTC

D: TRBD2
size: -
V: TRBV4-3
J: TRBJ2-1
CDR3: CASSQDGAGAYNEQFF
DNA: TGCGCCAGCAGCCAAGACGGGGCGGGAGCCTACAATGAGCAGTTCTTC

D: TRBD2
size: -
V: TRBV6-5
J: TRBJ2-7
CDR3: CASSYEGGRGYEQYF
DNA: TGTGCCAGCAGTTATGAAGGCGGGAGAGGCTACGAGCAGTACTTC

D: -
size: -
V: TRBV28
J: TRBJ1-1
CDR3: CASSLRGGNTEAFF
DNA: TGTGCCAGCAGTTTGCGGGGGGGGAACACTGAAGCTTTCTTT

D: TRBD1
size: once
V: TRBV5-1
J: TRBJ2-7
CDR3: CASRKDRDYEQYF
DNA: TGCGCCAGCAGGAAGGACAGGGATTACGAGCAGTACTTC

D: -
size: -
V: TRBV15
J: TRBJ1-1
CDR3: CATSSPNDWFGHNTEAFF
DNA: TGTGCCACCAGCAGTCCCAACGACTGGTTCGGCCATAACACTGAAGCTTTCTTT

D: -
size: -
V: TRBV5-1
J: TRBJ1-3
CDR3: CASSLEEDLGNTIYF
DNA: TGCGCCAGCAGCTTGGAGGAGGACCTTGGAAACACCATATATTTT

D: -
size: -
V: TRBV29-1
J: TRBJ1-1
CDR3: CSAGRQRDTEAFF
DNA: TGCAGCGCGGGGAGGCAGAGGGACACTGAAGCTTTCTTT

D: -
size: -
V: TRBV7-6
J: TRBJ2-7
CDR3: CASSLEQGYGSEQYF
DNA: TGTGCCAGCAGCTTAGAACAGGGTTATGGTAGCGAGCAGTACTTC

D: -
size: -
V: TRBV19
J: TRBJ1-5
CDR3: CASSIAAGMSNQPQHF
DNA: TGTGCCAGTAGTATAGCTGCAGGGATGAGCAATCAGCCCCAGCATTTT

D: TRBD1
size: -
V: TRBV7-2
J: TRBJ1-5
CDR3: CASSLDPPGRGGNQPQHF
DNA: TGTGCCAGCAGCTTGGATCCCCCGGGCAGGGGGGGCAATCAGCCCCAGCATTTT

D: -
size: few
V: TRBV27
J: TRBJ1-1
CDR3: CASSFLGRMNTEAFF
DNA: TGTGCCAGCAGTTTTTTGGGCAGAATGAACACTGAAGCTTTCTTT

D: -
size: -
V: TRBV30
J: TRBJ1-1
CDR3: CAWRADMNTEAFF
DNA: TGTGCCTGGAGAGCGGATATGAACACTGAAGCTTTCTTT

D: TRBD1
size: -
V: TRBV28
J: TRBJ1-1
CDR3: CASSFLGQGVSTEAFF
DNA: TGTGCCAGCAGTTTTCTCGGACAGGGGGTGAGCACTGAAGCTTTCTTT

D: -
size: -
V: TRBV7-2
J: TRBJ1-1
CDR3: CASSLSDGFQTEAFF
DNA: TGTGCCAGCAGCTTATCAGACGGGTTCCAGACTGAAGCTTTCTTT

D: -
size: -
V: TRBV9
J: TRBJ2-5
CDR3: CASSSQGVVETQYF
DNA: TGTGCCAGCAGCTCACAGGGTGTAGTAGAGACCCAGTACTTC

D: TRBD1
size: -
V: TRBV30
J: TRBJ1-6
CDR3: CAYTGTGDNSPLHF
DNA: TGTGCCTATACCGGGACAGGGGATAATTCACCCCTCCACTTT

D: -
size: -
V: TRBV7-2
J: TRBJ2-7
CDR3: CASSLADEQYF
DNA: TGTGCCAGCAGCTTAGCCGACGAGCAGTACTTC

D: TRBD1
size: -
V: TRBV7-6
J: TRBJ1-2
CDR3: CASSLLGVGQGGYGYTF
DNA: TGTGCCAGCAGCTTATTAGGGGTCGGGCAGGGGGGCTACGGCTACACCTTC

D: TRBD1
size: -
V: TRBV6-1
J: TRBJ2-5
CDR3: CASSEAWDRRNIQETQYF
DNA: TGTGCCAGCAGTGAAGCGTGGGACAGGCGTAACATCCAAGAGACCCAGTACTTC

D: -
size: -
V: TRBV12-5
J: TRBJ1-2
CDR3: CASGLVGGDGYTF
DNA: TGTGCTAGTGGTTTGGTCGGGGGGGACGGCTACACCTTC

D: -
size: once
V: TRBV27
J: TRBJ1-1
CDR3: CASSFPGNTEAFF
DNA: TGTGCCAGCAGTTTCCCAGGGAACACTGAAGCTTTCTTT

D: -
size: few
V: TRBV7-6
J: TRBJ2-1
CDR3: CASSLLPGDAWEQFF
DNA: TGTGCCAGCAGCTTACTGCCAGGGGACGCGTGGGAGCAGTTCTTC

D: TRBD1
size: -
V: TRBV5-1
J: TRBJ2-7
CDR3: CASRFGTGGYEQYF
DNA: TGCGCCAGCCGTTTTGGGACAGGGGGCTACGAGCAGTACTTC

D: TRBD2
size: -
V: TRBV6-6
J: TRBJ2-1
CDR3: CASSPSSGRFNEQFF
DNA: TGTGCCAGCAGCCCGTCTAGCGGGAGATTCAATGAGCAGTTCTTC

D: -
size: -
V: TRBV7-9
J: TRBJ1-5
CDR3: CASSLAGAANQPQHF
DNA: TGTGCCAGCAGCTTAGCAGGGGCAGCTAATCAGCCCCAGCATTTT

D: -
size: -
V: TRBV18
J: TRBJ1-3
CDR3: CASSQGEGNTIYF
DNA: TGTGCCAGCTCACAGGGGGAAGGAAACACCATATATTTT

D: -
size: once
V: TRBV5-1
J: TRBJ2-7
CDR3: CASSLGTYEQYF
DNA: TGCGCCAGCAGCTTGGGCACCTACGAGCAGTACTTC

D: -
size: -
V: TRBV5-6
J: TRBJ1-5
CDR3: CASSLRTTGGQQPQHF
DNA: TGTGCCAGCAGCCTGCGGACGACAGGAGGTCAGCAGCCCCAGCATTTT

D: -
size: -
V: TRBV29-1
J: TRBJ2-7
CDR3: CSVRGGLDYEQYF
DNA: TGCAGCGTTCGAGGGGGTCTTGATTACGAGCAGTACTTC

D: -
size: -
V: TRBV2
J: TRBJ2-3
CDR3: CASSERGGTQYF
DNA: TGTGCCAGCAGTGAAAGGGGGGGTACGCAGTATTTT

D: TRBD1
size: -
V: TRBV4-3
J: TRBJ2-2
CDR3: CASSLTGVVGELFF
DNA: TGCGCCAGCAGCCTCACAGGGGTGGTCGGGGAGCTGTTTTTT

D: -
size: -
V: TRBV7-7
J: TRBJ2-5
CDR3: CASSLAGDQETQYF
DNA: TGTGCTAGCAGCTTAGCAGGGGACCAAGAGACCCAGTACTTC

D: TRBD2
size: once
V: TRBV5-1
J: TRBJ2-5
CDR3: CASSRGVLEEIETQYF
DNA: TGCGCCAGCAGCCGGGGGGTACTAGAAGAAATAGAGACCCAGTACTTC

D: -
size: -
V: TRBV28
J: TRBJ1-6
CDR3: CASSFQGPNSPLHF
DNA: TGTGCCAGCAGTTTTCAGGGGCCAAATTCACCCCTCCACTTT

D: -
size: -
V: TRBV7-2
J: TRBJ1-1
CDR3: CASSLGQSTEAFF
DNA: TGTGCCAGCAGCTTAGGACAGAGCACTGAAGCTTTCTTT

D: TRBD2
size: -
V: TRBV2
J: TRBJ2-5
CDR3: CASPGLANQETQYF
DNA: TGTGCCAGCCCGGGACTAGCGAACCAAGAGACCCAGTACTTC

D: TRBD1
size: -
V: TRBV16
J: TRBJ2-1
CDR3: CASSQDRGQNEQFF
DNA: TGTGCCAGCAGCCAAGACAGGGGGCAAAATGAGCAGTTCTTC

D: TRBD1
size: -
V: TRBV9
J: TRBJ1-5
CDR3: CASSEEDREGQPQHF
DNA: TGTGCCAGCAGCGAGGAGGACAGGGAGGGTCAGCCCCAGCATTTT

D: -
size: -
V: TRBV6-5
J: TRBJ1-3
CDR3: CASSGGHNSGNTIYF
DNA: TGTGCCAGCAGTGGCGGACACAACTCTGGAAACACCATATATTTT

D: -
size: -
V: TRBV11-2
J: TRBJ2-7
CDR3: CASSVRGWGYEQYF
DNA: TGTGCCAGCAGCGTCCGGGGGTGGGGATACGAGCAGTACTTC

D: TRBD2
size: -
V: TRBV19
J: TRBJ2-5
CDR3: CASSKFGGTQETQYF
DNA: TGTGCCAGTAGTAAGTTCGGGGGGACCCAAGAGACCCAGTACTTC

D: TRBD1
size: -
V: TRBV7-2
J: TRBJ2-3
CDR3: CASSTRTGPDTQYF
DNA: TGTGCCAGCAGCACCCGGACAGGCCCAGATACGCAGTATTTT

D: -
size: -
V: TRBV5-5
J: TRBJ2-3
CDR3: CASSLFSGGAAEGDTQYF
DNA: TGTGCCAGCAGCTTATTTAGTGGTGGAGCGGCTGAGGGAGATACGCAGTATTTT

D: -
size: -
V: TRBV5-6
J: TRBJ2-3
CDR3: CASSLRDTHTDTQYF
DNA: TGTGCCAGCAGCTTGAGGGACACCCACACAGATACGCAGTATTTT

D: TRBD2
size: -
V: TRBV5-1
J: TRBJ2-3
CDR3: CASSPTSGSDTQYF
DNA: TGCGCCAGCAGCCCGACTAGCGGGAGTGATACGCAGTATTTT

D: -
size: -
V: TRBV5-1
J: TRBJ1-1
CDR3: CASSSGHELNTEAFF
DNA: TGCGCCAGCAGCTCAGGACATGAACTGAACACTGAAGCTTTCTTT

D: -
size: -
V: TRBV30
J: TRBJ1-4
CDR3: CAWGGLTATNEKLFF
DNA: TGTGCCTGGGGGGGCCTTACTGCAACTAATGAAAAACTGTTTTTT

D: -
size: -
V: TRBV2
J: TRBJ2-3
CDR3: CASSDAGSTDTQYF
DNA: TGTGCCAGCAGTGACGCGGGGAGCACAGATACGCAGTATTTT

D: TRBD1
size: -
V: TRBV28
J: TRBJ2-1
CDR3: CASSARDRVSYNEQFF
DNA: TGTGCCAGCAGTGCTCGGGACAGGGTCTCCTACAATGAGCAGTTCTTC

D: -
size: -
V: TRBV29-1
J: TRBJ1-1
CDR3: CSVEEAAVDGGGRVNTEAFF
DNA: TGCAGCGTTGAAGAAGCCGCGGTGGACGGGGGAGGTCGGGTGAACACTGAAGCTTTCTTT

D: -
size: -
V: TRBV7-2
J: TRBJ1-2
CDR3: CASSFEIYGYTF
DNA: TGTGCCAGCAGCTTCGAGATCTATGGCTACACCTTC

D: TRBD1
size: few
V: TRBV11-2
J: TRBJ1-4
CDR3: CASSLAGQANEKLFF
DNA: TGTGCCAGCAGCTTAGCGGGACAGGCGAATGAAAAACTGTTTTTT

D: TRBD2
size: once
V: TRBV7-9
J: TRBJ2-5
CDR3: CASSPGGGRAAETQYF
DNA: TGTGCCAGCAGCCCGGGGGGCGGGAGGGCCGCGGAGACCCAGTACTTC

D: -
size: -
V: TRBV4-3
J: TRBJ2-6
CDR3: CASSNRGGTSGANVLTF
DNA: TGCGCCAGCAGCAACAGGGGGGGGACTTCTGGGGCCAACGTCCTGACTTTC